This paragraph reports one T cell receptor beta chain. Germline CDR1 LNHDA, CDR2 SQIVND (reference sequence). Trimming stripped 6 bases from V and 1 base from J, with 18 bases between. The CDR3 totals 16 residues. These data originate in a study of T-cell reconstitution after alpha-beta-depleted transplantation in children. Molecular barcoding with unique molecular identifiers was used for the TCRbeta library. TCRdb independently ran MiXCR on the PCR reads; one entry per CDR3 protein. Among about 270,000 distinct CDR3 sequences, 9.9% were seen once, and the ten largest hold roughly a tenth. This chain connects TRBV19 to TRBJ1-2; D is perhaps TRBD1 (6 bases). This TCR was sampled from a human donor who donated a stem cell graft to a child with SCID. This sample comprised PBMCs from the stem cell graft donor, obtained from the stem cell graft. CDR3 nucleotides: TGTGCCAGTAGACAACCTACTGACAGGCTTAACTATGGCTACACCTTC. This sequence encodes CASRQPTDRLNYGYTF.